This T cell receptor beta chain is drawn from a study of beta chain features in type 1 diabetes. Background on the study: Cell yields, age and gender were similar between patients and healthy donors.

The whole isolated RNA underwent reverse transcription, so sequencing captured expressed TCRB transcripts. Produced via immunoSEQ multiplex PCR; TCRdb's table is partial and in-frame only. The table shows over 150,000 clones, with 7.5% to 9.5% occurring only once. In its sample, this clone was seen a few times. The target antigen is unknown. General observations from the study: In every one of the four CD4+ subsets, TCRB CDR3s were moderately but significantly shorter in Type 1 diabetes patients. Insertions were fewer and deletions more numerous at VDJ junctions in type 1 diabetes patients.

The V and J ends lost 2 bases and 10 bases respectively, with 14 bases between them. The V gene's germline CDR1 is LGHNA and CDR2 YSLEER. This CDR3 has 14 residues. Cells sorted by CD45RO/CCR7/CD25/CD127/CD95/CD27 comprised CD4+ naive, central memory, regulatory and stem cell-like memory cells. This receptor was taken from a woman aged 18-35 years with type 1 diabetes. This chain uses TRBV4-3 with TRBJ1-4, with TRBD1 as a possible D gene (5 bases). The source material was central memory CD4+ T cells from blood. The CDR3 region is CASSQTRVVAKLFF. As DNA, the CDR3 is TGCGCCAGCAGCCAAACCAGGGTGGTTGCAAAACTGTTTTTT.